This TCR beta chain is drawn from a study of shared clonotypes between healthy human individuals. Across the study: Three CD4 naive, three CD4 memory, two CD8 naive and one CD8 memory plate were used per donor.

Healthy HIV-negative adults with no recent acute infections or vaccinations were recruited as donors. Germline CDR1 MNHEY, CDR2 SVGAGI. The CDR3 runs to 14 residues. Deletions cut 1 base from V and 1 base from J, with 7 bases between. Running of the assay took place at deep level. Only in-frame clones appear in the TCRdb table, and some are missing; sequencing was by immunoSEQ multiplex PCR. The sample consists of roughly 1 million clones, about 80% of them appearing once. The TCR originated in a man younger than 35 in good health. Some clones in this sample may be carry-over from other donors' samples. The chain employs TRBV6-5 and TRBJ2-5; D is perhaps TRBD1 or TRBD2 (5 bases each). The sample taken for sequencing was memory CD4+ T cells from PBMCs. Sample subset: CD45RA-negative fraction. The CDR3 protein is CASSYFGAQETQYF. DNA for the CDR3: TGTGCCAGCAGTTACTTCGGGGCCCAAGAGACCCAGTACTTC.